This T cell receptor beta chain was documented in a study of T cells in tuberculosis. General observations from the study: A GMM-specific repertoire classifier reached about 90% accuracy, AUROC over 0.85.

The germline V gene encodes CDR1 SEHNR and CDR2 FQNEAQ (reference sequence). Trimming stripped 5 bases from V and 7 bases from J, with 9 bases between. The CDR3 sequence is 12 residues long. Only in-frame clones appear in the TCRdb table, and some are missing; sequencing was by immunoSEQ multiplex PCR. Here the sample spans some 30,000 clones, around 94% being singletons. The sample holds a few counts of this clone. Its antigen is unidentified. This clonotype was sampled from a donor aged 10 to 29 with latent tuberculosis or without tuberculosis infection. Sequencing used PBMCs. J is TRBJ2-1 and V is TRBV7-9; D unclear. CDR3 sequence reads: CASSLHGNEQFF. CDR3 sequence (DNA): TGTGCCAGCAGCCTACACGGGAATGAGCAGTTCTTC.